Given below is one TCR beta chain in context. No antigen is known for it. A much larger clone sits a single nucleotide away, making a read error possible. CDR3 length equals 16 residues. Germline assignment: CDR1 LGHDT and CDR2 YNNKEL (reference sequence). These data are taken from a study of neurological immune-mediated disorders. TCRdb called the 5' RACE reads again in MiXCR, with one record for every CDR3 protein. Of about 59,000 distinct CDR3 sequences detected, around 3.5% appear once; the ten largest clones hold approximately 3.4%. Study-level findings and limits: Because no CDR3 amino acid sequences were shared across subjects by expanded clones, private repertoires were suggested in all groups. Falling below healthy controls, multiple sclerosis showed the least TCR clonal expansion, while HTLV-1-associated myelopathy showed the most.

The V gene is TRBV3-1, the J gene TRBJ1-6; no definite D call. The source of this sequence is a woman in her twenties or thirties with multiple sclerosis. Sequencing used PBMCs. CDR3 sequence reads: CVSSQDTDASRSPLNF. The DNA of the CDR3 is TGTGTCAGCAGCCAAGATACGGACGCCAGTCGTTCACCCCTCAACTTT.